The 2 T cell receptor beta chains reported below all come from one sample, sequenced in a study of CD8 T cells in Susac syndrome. Random hexamers served to reverse transcribe about 0.45 to 1 ug RNA. TCRdb fed the immunoSEQ multiplex PCR reads into MiXCR, producing one record per CDR3 protein. The sample has about 280,000 distinct CDR3 sequences; 85% are singletons. The sample consisted of CD8+ T cells from PBMCs. The receptors were sampled from a human donor with multiple sclerosis.

This chain uses TRBV27 with TRBJ2-2; D is uncertain. The V end was cut by 2 bases, the J end by 2 bases, with 3 bases between. Germline V lookup: CDR1 MNHEY, CDR2 SMNVEV (reference sequence). The CDR3 runs to 13 residues. The chain's CDR3 is CASSLPNTGELFF. The CDR3 coding sequence is TGTGCCAGCAGTTTACCCAACACCGGGGAGCTGTTTTTT.

The CDR3 DNA reads TGTGCCAGCAGTTCCTTCGGGACTAGCGGTGGGGAGTTCTTC. Amino acid sequence: CASSSFGTSGGEFF. The rearrangement uses TRBV27 and TRBJ2-1, with 11 bases matching TRBD2. Germline loops: CDR1 MNHEY, CDR2 SMNVEV (reference sequence). J was trimmed by 14 bases and V by 4 bases; bases with no gene match: 10. The CDR3 is 14 amino acids.